This TCR beta chain stems from a study of beta chain features in type 1 diabetes. Whole-study context: Cell yields, gender and age were comparable in patients and healthy donors. Study conclusions and caveats: Across all four CD4+ subsets, people with type 1 diabetes showed modestly shorter TCRB CDR3s. For type 1 diabetes patients, VDJ junctions showed fewer insertions and more deletions.

This clone has only a few counts. What it binds is not known. Blood was drawn once from each donor into heparinised tubes. The draws averaged roughly 120 mL. This CDR3 has 15 residues. The germline V gene encodes CDR1 SQVTM and CDR2 ANQGSEA. Germline trimming cut 5 bases from V and 9 bases from J; bases unmatched to any gene: 12. Expressed TCRB transcripts were sequenced, since all the RNA that had been isolated was reverse transcribed. An average of about 3.4 million reads was obtained for naive, central memory and regulatory T cell samples. TCRdb's copy holds only in-frame clones and misses some; the assay was immunoSEQ multiplex PCR. The profile shows 200,000 to 300,000 clones, approximately 11% of them singletons.

The sample was naive CD4+ T cells from blood. This clonotype was sampled from a young man with type 1 diabetes. This chain links TRBV29-1 with TRBJ2-1; 11 nucleotides line up with TRBD2. CDR3 nucleotides: TGCAGCGTTATTGTAGCGGGGGGGCGGGATGGTGAGCAGTTCTTC. It is translated as CSVIVAGGRDGEQFF.